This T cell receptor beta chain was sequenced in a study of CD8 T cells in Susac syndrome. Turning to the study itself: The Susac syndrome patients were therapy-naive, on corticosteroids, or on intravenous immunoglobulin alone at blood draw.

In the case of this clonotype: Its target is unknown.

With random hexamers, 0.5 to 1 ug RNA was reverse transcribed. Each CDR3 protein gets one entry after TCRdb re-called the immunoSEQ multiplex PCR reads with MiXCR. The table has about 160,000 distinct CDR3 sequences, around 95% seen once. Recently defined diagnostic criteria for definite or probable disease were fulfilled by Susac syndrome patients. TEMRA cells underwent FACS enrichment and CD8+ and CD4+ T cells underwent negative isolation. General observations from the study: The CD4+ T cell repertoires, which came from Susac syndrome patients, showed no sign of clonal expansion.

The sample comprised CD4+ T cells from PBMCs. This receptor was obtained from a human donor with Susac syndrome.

CDR3 sequence reads: CASSVAQGSGELFF. The CDR3 region has the DNA TGTGCCAGCAGCGTAGCACAGGGGAGCGGGGAGCTGTTTTTT. The chain is built from TRBV9 and TRBJ2-2; TRBD1 matches at 7 bases. V gave up 0 bases and J gave up 7 bases; unmatched junction bases: 3. The CDR3 runs to 14 residues. CDR1 and CDR2 (germline): SGDLS, YYNGEE.